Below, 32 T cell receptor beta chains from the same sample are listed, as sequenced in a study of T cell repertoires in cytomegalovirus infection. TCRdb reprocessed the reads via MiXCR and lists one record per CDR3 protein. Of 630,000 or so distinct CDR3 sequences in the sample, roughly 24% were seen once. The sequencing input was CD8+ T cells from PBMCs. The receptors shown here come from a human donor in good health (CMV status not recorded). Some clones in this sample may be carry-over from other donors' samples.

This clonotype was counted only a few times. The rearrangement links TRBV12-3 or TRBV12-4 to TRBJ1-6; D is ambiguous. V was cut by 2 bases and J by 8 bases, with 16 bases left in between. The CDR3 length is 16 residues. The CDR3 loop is CASSLRQPKADSPLHF. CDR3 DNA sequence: TGTGCCAGCAGTTTACGGCAGCCAAAGGCGGATTCACCCCTCCACTTT.

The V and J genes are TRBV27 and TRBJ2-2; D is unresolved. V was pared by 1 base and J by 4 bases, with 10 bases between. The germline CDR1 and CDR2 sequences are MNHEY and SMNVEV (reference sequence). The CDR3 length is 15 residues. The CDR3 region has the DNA TGTGCCAGCAGTTTATATTCAGACTCCACCGGGGAGCTGTTTTTT. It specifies CASSLYSDSTGELFF.

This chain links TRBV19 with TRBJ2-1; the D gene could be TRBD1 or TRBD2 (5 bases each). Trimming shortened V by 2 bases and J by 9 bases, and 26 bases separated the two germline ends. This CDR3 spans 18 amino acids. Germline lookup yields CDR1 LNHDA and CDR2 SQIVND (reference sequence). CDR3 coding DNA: TGTGCCAGTAGTATAAGGCCTTCCGACTGGCCGGAGAGGGGTGAGCAGTTCTTC. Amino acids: CASSIRPSDWPERGEQFF.

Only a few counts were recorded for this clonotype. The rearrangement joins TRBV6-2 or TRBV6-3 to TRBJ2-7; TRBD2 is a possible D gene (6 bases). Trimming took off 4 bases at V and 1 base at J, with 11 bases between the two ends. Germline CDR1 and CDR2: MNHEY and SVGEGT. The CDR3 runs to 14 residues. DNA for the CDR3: TGTGCCAGCAGTTTGGTGGAGGGGTCCTACGAGCAGTACGTC. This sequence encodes CASSLVEGSYEQYV.

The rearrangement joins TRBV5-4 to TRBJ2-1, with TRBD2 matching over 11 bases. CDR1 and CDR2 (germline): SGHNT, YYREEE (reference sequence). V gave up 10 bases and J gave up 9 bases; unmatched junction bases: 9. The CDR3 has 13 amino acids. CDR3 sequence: CAFRLAGSGEQFF. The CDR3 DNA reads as TGTGCCTTCCGACTAGCGGGGTCGGGTGAGCAGTTCTTC. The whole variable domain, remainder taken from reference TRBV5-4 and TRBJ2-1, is ETGVTQSPTHLIKTRGQQVTLRCSSQSGHNTVSWYQQALGQGPQFIFQYYREEENGRGNFPPRFSGLQFPNYSSELNVNALELDDSALYLCAFRLAGSGEQFFGPGTRLTVL.

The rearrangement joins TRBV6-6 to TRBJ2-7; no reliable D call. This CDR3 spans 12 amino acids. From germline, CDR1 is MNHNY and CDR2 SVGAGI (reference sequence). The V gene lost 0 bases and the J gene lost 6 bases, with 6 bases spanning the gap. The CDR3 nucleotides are TGTGCCAGCAGTTACTCTAGCACCGAGCAGTACGTC. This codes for CASSYSSTEQYV.

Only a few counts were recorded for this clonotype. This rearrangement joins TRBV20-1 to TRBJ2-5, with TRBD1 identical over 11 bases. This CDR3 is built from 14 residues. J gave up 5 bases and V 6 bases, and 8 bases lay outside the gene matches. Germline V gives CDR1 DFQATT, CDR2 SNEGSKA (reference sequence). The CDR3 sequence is CSAPDRGQGETQYF. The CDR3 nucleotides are TGCAGTGCGCCGGACAGGGGGCAGGGGGAGACCCAGTACTTC.

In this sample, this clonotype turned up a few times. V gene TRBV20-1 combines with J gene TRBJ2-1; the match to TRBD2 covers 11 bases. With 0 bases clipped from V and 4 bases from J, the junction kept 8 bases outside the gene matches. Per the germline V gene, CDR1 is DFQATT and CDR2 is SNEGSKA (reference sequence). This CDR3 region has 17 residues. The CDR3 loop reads CSARDWLAGGSYNEQFF. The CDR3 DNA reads TGCAGTGCTAGAGATTGGCTAGCGGGGGGTTCGTACAATGAGCAGTTCTTC.

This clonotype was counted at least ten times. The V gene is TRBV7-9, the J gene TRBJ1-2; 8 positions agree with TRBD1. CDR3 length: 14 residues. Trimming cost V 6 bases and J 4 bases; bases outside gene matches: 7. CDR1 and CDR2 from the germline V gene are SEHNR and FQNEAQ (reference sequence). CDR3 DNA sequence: TGTGCCAGCAGGACAGGGGCTATCCTCTATGGCTACACCTTC. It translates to CASRTGAILYGYTF.

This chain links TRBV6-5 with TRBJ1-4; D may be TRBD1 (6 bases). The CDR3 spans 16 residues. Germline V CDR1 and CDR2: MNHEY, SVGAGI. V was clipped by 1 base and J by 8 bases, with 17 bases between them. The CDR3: CASSYLQTGGNEKLFF. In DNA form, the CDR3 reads TGTGCCAGCAGTTACTTGCAGACAGGAGGGAACGAAAAACTGTTTTTT.

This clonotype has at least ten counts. CDR3 bases: TGTGCCAGCAGCTTAGTAGGGGCGGGACAGGGTTTTTACGAGCAGTACTTC. It yields the protein CASSLVGAGQGFYEQYF. V usage is TRBV7-6 and J usage is TRBJ2-7, with 9 bases identical to TRBD1. The CDR3 is made up of 17 amino acids. J lost 4 bases, V lost 1 base, and 11 bases had no gene match. Germline CDR1 SGHVS, CDR2 FNYEAQ.

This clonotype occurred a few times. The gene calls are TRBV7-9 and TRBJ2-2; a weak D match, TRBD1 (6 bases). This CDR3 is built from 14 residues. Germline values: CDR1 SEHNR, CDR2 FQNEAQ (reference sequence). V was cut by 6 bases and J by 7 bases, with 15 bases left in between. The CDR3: CASRSGTQVGELFF. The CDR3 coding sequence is TGTGCCAGCAGGTCCGGGACACAAGTCGGGGAGCTGTTTTTT.

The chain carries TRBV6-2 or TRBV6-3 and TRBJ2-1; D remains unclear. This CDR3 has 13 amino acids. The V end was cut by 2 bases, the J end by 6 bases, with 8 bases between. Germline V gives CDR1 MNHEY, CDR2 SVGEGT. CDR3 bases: TGTGCCAGCAGTTACCTCCGGCGCAATGAGCAGTTCTTC. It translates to CASSYLRRNEQFF.

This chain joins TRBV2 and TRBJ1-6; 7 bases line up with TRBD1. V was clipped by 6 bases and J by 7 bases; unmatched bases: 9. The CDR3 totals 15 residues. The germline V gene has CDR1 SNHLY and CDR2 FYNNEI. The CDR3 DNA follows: TGTGCCAGCAGGGGGGTGGACAGGACCAATTCACCCCTCCACTTT. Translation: CASRGVDRTNSPLHF.

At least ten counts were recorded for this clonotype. The CDR3 is CASSFGSGEQYV. The DNA of the CDR3 is TGTGCCAGCAGTTTCGGGTCGGGGGAGCAGTACGTC. The genes are TRBV12-3 or TRBV12-4 and TRBJ2-7, with TRBD2 as a possible D gene (5 bases). The CDR3 consists of 12 residues. V lost 3 bases to trimming and J lost 7 bases, with 10 bases between them.

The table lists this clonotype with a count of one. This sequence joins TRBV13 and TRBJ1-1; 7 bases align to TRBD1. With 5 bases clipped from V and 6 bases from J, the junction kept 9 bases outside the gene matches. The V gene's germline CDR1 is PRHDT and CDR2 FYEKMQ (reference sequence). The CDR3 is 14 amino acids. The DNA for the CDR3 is TGTGCCAGCAGCCTCAGGGGGGATTGGGCTGAAGCTTTCTTT. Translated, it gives CASSLRGDWAEAFF. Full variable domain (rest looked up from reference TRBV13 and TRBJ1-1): AAGVIQSPRHLIKEKRETATLKCYPIPRHDTVYWYQQGPGQDPQFLISFYEKMQSDKGSIPDRFSAQQFSDYHSELNMSSLELGDSALYFCASSLRGDWAEAFFGQGTRLTVV.

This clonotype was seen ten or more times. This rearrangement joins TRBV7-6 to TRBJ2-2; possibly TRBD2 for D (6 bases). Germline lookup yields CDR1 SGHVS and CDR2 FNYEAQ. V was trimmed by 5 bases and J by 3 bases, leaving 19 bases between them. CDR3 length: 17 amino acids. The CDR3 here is CASSTGLRLEDTGELFF. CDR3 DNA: TGTGCCAGCAGCACCGGCTTGAGACTAGAAGACACCGGGGAGCTGTTTTTT.

CDR3 residues: CASSLSGGGPPVMNEQFF. CDR3 bases: TGTGCCAGCAGTTTATCGGGCGGGGGGCCTCCCGTGATGAATGAGCAGTTCTTC. The genes are TRBV28 and TRBJ2-1; 8 positions agree with TRBD2. The germline gives CDR1 MDHEN, CDR2 SYDVKM. The CDR3 has 18 residues. V was pared by 1 base and J by 7 bases, with 15 bases of the junction left unmatched.

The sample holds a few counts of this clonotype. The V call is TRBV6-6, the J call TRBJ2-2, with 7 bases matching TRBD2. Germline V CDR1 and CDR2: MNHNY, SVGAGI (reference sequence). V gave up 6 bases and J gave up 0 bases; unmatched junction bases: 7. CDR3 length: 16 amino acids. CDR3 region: CASRSGTTSNTGELFF. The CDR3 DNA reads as TGTGCCAGCAGGTCGGGGACTACATCGAACACCGGGGAGCTGTTTTTT.

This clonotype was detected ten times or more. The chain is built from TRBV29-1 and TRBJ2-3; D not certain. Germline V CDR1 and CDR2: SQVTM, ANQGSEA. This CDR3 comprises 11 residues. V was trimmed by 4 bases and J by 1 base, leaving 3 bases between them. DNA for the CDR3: TGCAGCGTTGTGGGCACAGATACGCAGTATTTT. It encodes CSVVGTDTQYF.

The CDR3 nucleotides are TGCGCCAGCAGCTTCGACGGGGGGACAACAGATACGCAGTATTTT. Amino acid sequence: CASSFDGGTTDTQYF. V is TRBV5-1 and J is TRBJ2-3, with D tentatively TRBD2 (7 bases). V was trimmed by 2 bases and J by 3 bases, leaving 13 bases between them. This CDR3 is built from 15 residues. CDR1 is SGHRS and CDR2 is YFSETQ in the germline V gene.

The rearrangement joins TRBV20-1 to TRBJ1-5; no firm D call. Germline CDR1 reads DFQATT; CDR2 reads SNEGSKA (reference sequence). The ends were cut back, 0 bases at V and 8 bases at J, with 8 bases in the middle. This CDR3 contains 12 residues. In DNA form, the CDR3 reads TGCAGTGCTAGAGAAGAAGTGGAGCCCCAGCATTTT. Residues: CSAREEVEPQHF.

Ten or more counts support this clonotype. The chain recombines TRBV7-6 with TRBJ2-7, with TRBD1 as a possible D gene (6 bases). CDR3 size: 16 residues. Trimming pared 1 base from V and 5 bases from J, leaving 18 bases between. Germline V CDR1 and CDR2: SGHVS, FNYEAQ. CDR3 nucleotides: TGTGCCAGCAGCTTAGATATCTACCGGGACACGCACGAGCAGTACTTC. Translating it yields CASSLDIYRDTHEQYF. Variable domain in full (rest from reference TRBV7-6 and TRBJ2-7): GAGVSQSPRYKVTKRGQDVALRCDPISGHVSLYWYRQALGQGPEFLTYFNYEAQQDKSGLPNDRFSAERPEGSISTLTIQRTEQRDSAMYRCASSLDIYRDTHEQYFGPGTRLTVT.

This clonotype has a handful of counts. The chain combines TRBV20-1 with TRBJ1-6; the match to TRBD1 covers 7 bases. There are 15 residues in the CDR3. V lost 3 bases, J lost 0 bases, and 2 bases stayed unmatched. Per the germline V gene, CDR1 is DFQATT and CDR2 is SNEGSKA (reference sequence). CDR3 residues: CSARGDSSYNSPLHF. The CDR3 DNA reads TGCAGTGCTAGGGGGGACAGCTCCTATAATTCACCCCTCCACTTT.

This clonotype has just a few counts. DNA for the CDR3: TGTGCCAGCAGCGCCTCTAGGGCCCTGGGGAATGAGCAGTTCTTC. This gives the protein CASSASRALGNEQFF. This chain uses TRBV9 with TRBJ2-1; D gene uncertain. Per the germline V gene, CDR1 is SGDLS and CDR2 is YYNGEE. Trimming pared 3 bases from V and 7 bases from J, leaving 17 bases between. The CDR3 totals 15 residues. The full variable domain, in which reference TRBV9 and TRBJ2-1 provide the parts outside the CDR3, is DSGVTQTPKHLITATGQRVTLRCSPRSGDLSVYWYQQSLDQGLQFLIQYYNGEERAKGNILERFSAQQFPDLHSELNLSSLELGDSALYFCASSASRALGNEQFFGPGTRLTVL.

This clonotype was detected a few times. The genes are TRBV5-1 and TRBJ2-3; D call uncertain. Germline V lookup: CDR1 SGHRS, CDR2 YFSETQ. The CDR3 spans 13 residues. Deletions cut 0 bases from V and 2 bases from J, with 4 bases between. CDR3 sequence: CASSLDDTDTQYF. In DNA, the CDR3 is TGCGCCAGCAGCTTGGATGACACAGATACGCAGTATTTT.

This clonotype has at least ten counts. The CDR3 nucleotides read TGTGCCAGCAGCCCACCCCTGGGACAGACCACAGATACGCAGTATTTT. Translation gives CASSPPLGQTTDTQYF. This chain joins TRBV7-9 and TRBJ2-3; 7 bases are a match to TRBD1. With V trimmed by 5 bases and J by 2 bases, 10 bases remained unmatched. The CDR3 runs 16 residues. CDR1 SEHNR and CDR2 FQNEAQ come from the germline V gene (reference sequence). Filled out from reference TRBV7-9 and TRBJ2-3, the complete variable domain reads DTGVSQNPRHKITKRGQNVTFRCDPISEHNRLYWYRQTLGQGPEFLTYFQNEAQLEKSRLLSDRFSAERPKGSFSTLEIQRTEQGDSAMYLCASSPPLGQTTDTQYFGPGTRLTVL.

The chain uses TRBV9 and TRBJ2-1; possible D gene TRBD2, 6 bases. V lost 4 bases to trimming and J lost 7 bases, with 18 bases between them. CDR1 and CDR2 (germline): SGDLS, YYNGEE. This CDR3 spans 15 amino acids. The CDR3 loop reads CASSPSGLIWNEQFF. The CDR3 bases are TGTGCCAGCAGCCCATCGGGACTGATCTGGAATGAGCAGTTCTTC.

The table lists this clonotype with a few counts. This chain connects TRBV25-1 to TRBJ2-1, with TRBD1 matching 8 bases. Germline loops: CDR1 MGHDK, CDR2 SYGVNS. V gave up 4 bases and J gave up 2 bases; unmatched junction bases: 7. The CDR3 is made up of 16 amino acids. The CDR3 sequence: CASSAPDRGPYNEQFF. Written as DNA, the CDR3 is TGTGCCAGCAGTGCCCCCGACAGGGGCCCCTACAATGAGCAGTTCTTC.

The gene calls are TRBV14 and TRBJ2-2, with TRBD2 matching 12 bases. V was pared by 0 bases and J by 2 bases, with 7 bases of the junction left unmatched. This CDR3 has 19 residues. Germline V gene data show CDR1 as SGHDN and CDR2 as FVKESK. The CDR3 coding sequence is TGTGCCAGCAGCCAAGAGTGGCTAGCGGGGGGGCGTAACACCGGGGAGCTGTTTTTT. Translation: CASSQEWLAGGRNTGELFF.

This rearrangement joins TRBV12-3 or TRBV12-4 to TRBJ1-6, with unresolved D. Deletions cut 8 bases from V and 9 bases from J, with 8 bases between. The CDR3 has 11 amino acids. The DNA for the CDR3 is TGTGCCAGCGGAACTGGTTCACCCCTCCACTTT. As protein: CASGTGSPLHF.

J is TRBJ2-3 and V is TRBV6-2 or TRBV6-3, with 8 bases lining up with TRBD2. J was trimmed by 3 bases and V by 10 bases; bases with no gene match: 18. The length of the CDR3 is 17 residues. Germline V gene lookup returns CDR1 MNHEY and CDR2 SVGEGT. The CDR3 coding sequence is TGTGCCATCTCCGACCTTGACGGGGGGGCGAAGACAGATACGCAGTATTTT. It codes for CAISDLDGGAKTDTQYF.